This T cell receptor (beta chain) is from a study of Ad26.COV2.S vaccination and SARS-CoV-2 variants. Treatment described: about 20 received Ad26.COV2.S at low or high dose, single or two shots; 5 received placebo; per-sample allocation not given. After the first vaccine or placebo injection, samples were drawn on day 63. Sequenced by immunoSEQ multiplex PCR; TCRdb stores in-frame clones only, minus some. This table has a few hundred thousand clones, about 88% appearing once. With respect to this clone: The antigen remains undetermined.

The study's findings and limits: Analytic work on TCR breadth and depth might have understated the full extent of total T cell responses.

The clonotype comes from a person between 18 and 59 years old who received the Ad26.COV2.S COVID-19 vaccine or a placebo. Sequenced here: peripheral blood, sampled in a trial of Ad26.COV2.S vaccine versus placebo.

Here the CDR3 DNA reads TGTGCCAGCAGCATATCTAGCGCGAAGCAGTTCTTC. Its translation: CASSISSAKQFF. The gene calls are TRBV11-2 and TRBJ2-1; weak D call: TRBD2 (6 bases). Germline CDR1 reads SGHAT; CDR2 reads FQNNGV. V gave up 5 bases and J gave up 11 bases, with 13 bases separating them. This CDR3 contains 12 residues.